This T cell receptor beta chain is from a study of CD8 T cells in ankylosing spondylitis. Germline V gene sequence: CDR1 SGHTA, CDR2 FQGNSA. The CDR3 has 14 residues. V lost 5 bases and J lost 4, with 11 bases in between. Quantitative 5'-RACE with molecular barcodes generated TCR beta libraries. One entry per CDR3 protein, called by TCRdb with MiXCR from the 5' RACE reads. The sample records more than 300,000 distinct CDR3 sequences, around a tenth being singletons. General observations from the study: Matched ankylosing spondylitis synovial fluid reportedly contained a significantly enriched population of disease-linked clones. Characteristic, it appeared, of ankylosing spondylitis blood was a TCR beta motif of about eight highly homologous variants.

This clonotype was counted many times. Its antigen is unknown. This TCR was sampled from a female donor with ankylosing spondylitis or in good health (not recorded which). The sample taken for sequencing was blood, either unsorted or a sorted T cell fraction (not recorded which). The gene calls are TRBV7-2 and TRBJ2-2; D unclear. The CDR3 protein is CASSDLRRTGELFF. CDR3 nucleotides: TGTGCCAGCAGCGACCTAAGGCGCACCGGGGAGCTGTTTTTT.